The clone carrying this TCR beta chain was seen more than once but under ten times. The data belong to a study of T cells after yellow fever vaccination. Germline loops: CDR1 LNHDA, CDR2 SQIVND (reference sequence). This CDR3 contains 12 residues. Unmatched junction bases numbered 6, after V lost 9 bases and J lost 4 bases. TCRdb reanalysed the 5' RACE reads using MiXCR and keeps one entry per CDR3 protein. The table shows around 600,000 distinct CDR3 sequences, with 9% to 15% occurring only once. The clonotype originates from a man aged 30-40 years who received the YFV17D yellow fever vaccine. This specimen consisted of PBMCs, obtained on the day of the yellow fever booster vaccination. The gene calls are TRBV19 and TRBJ2-7; 7 positions match TRBD1. The CDR3 region is CAREPGGYEQYF. The CDR3 DNA is TGTGCCAGGGAACCAGGGGGATACGAGCAGTACTTC. The full variable domain, completed using reference TRBV19 and TRBJ2-7, is DGGITQSPKYLFRKEGQNVTLSCEQNLNHDAMYWYRQDPGQGLRLIYYSQIVNDFQKGDIAEGYSVSREKKESFPLTVTSAQKNPTAFYLCAREPGGYEQYFGPGTRLTVT.